The entry below describes one T cell receptor (beta chain). This sample was taken from a study of control samples from healthy donors and cancer patients. Some clones are missing from TCRdb's copy, which holds only in-frame ones; the method was immunoSEQ multiplex PCR. The table has under 110,000 clones, around nine tenths seen once. The ends were cut back, 2 bases at V and 6 bases at J, with 17 bases in the middle. The CDR3 is 16 amino acids. Germline V CDR1 and CDR2: SGHDT, YYEEEE. The origin of this receptor is a man under 40 in good health. Source material: blood. The chain recombines TRBV5-6 with TRBJ2-2; D is unresolved. The CDR3 nucleotides are TGTGCCAGCAGCTTAGCGACTTCCACCCCACCCGGGGAGCTGTTTTTT. Its translation is CASSLATSTPPGELFF.